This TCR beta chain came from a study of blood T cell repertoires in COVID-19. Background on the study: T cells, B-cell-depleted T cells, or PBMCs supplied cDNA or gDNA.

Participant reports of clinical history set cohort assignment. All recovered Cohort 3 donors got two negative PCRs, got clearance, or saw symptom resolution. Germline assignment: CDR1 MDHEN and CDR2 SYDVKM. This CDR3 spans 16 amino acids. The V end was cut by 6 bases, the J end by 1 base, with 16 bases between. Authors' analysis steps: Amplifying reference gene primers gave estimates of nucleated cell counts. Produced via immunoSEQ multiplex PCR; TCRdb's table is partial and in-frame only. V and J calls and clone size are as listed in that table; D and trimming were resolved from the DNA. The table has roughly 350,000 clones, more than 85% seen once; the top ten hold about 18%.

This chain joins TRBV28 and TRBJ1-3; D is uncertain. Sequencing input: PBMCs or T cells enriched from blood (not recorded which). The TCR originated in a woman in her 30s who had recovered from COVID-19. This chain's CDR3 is CASRTQGDYSGNTIYF. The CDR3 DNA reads TGTGCCAGCAGGACTCAAGGCGATTATTCTGGAAACACCATATATTTT.